The present T cell receptor (beta chain) was sequenced within a study of T cell responses to AZD1222 COVID-19 vaccine. Germline CDR1 SGHRS, CDR2 YFSETQ. V was trimmed by 1 base and J by 2 bases, leaving 16 bases between them. The CDR3 extends over 17 amino acids. Repertoires were generated with immunoSEQ multiplex PCR, while TCRdb's copy carries only in-frame clones and drops some. The sample includes 120,000 to 150,000 clones, around 86% seen only once; the top ten take 3.5% to 5%. The sequenced sample was peripheral blood, obtained on day 0 of MenACWY control vaccination. V is TRBV5-1 and J is TRBJ2-1; D may be TRBD1 (5 bases). The receptor was derived from an adult in good health. The CDR3 DNA reads as TGCGCCAGCAGCTTGACCGGACCTAGGGGTACCTACAATGAGCAGTTCTTC. Amino acids: CASSLTGPRGTYNEQFF.